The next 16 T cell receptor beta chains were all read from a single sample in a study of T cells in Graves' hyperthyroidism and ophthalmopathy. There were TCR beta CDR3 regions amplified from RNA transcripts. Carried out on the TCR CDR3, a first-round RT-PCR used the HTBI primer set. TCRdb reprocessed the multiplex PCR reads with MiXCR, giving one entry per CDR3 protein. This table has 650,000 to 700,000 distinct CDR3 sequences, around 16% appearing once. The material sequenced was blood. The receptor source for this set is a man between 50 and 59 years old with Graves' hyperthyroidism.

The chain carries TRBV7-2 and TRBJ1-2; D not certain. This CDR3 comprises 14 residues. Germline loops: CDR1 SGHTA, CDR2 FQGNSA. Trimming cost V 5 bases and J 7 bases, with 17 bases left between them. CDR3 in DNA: TGTGCCAGCAGCCCGCGGGCGGCAGTCTCTGGCTACACCTTC. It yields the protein CASSPRAAVSGYTF.

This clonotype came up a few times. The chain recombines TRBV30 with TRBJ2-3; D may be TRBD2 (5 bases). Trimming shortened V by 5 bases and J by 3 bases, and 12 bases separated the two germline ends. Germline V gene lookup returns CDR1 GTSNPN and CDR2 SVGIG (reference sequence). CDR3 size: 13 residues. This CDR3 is CAWGGRGTDTQYF. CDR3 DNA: TGTGCCTGGGGTGGGAGAGGGACAGATACGCAGTATTTT.

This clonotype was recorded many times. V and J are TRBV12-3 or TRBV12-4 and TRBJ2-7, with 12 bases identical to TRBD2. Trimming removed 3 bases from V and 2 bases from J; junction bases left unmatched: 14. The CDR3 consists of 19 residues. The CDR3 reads CASSFNGRIGLAGTYEQYF. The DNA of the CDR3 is TGTGCCAGCAGTTTCAATGGCAGGATCGGACTAGCGGGGACCTACGAGCAGTACTTC.

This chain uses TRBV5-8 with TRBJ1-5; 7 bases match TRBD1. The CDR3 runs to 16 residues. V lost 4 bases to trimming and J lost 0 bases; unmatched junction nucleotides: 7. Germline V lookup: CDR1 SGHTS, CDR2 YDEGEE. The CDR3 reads CASSRGTASSNQPQHF. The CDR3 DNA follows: TGTGCCAGCAGCCGCGGGACAGCGAGTAGCAATCAGCCCCAGCATTTT.

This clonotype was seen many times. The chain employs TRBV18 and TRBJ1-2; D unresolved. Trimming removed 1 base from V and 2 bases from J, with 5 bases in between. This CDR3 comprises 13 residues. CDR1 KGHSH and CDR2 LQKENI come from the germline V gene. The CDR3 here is CASSPQTNYGYTF. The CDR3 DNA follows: TGTGCCAGCTCACCACAGACGAACTATGGCTACACCTTC.

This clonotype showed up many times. This chain's CDR3 is CASSSHWARNEKLFF. CDR3 nucleotide sequence: TGTGCCAGCAGCTCCCACTGGGCACGGAATGAAAAACTGTTTTTT. The rearrangement links TRBV28 to TRBJ1-4; D remains unclear. Germline assignment: CDR1 MDHEN and CDR2 SYDVKM. This CDR3 is 15 amino acids long. V lost 6 bases and J lost 5, with 16 bases in between.

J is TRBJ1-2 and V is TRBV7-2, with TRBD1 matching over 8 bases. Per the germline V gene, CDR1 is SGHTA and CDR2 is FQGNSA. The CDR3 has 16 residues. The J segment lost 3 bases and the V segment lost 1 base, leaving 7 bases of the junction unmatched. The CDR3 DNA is TGTGCCAGCAGCTTAGAGATGGACAGGGACTACTATGGCTACACCTTC. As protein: CASSLEMDRDYYGYTF.

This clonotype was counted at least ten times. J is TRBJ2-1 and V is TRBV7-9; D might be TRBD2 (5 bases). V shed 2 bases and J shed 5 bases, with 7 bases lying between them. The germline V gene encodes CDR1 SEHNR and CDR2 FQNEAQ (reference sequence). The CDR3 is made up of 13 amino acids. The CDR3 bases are TGTGCCAGCAGCTTACGGGAACACAATGAGCAGTTCTTC. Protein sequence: CASSLREHNEQFF.

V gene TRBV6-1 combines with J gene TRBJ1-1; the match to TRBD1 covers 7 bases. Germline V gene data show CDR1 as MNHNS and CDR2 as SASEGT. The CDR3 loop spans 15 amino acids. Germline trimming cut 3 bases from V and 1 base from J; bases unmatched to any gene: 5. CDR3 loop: CASSDNWTGNTEAFF. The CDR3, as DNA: TGTGCCAGCAGTGACAATTGGACAGGGAACACTGAAGCTTTCTTT.

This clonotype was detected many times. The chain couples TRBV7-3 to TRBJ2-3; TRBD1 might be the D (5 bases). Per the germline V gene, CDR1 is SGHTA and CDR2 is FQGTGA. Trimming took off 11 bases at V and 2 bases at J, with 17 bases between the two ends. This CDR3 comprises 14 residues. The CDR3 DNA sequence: TGTGCCGACAGCAGCTTTTCCCCCACAGATACGCAGTATTTT. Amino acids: CADSSFSPTDTQYF. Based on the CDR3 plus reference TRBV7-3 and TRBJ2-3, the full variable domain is GAGVSQTPSNKVTEKGKYVELRCDPISGHTALYWYRQSLGQGPEFLIYFQGTGAADDSGLPNDRFFAVRPEGSVSTLKIQRTERGDSAVYLCADSSFSPTDTQYFGPGTRLTVL.

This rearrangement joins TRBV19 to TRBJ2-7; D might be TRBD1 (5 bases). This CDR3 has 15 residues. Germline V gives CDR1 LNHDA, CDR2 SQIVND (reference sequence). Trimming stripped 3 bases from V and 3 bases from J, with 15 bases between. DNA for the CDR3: TGTGCCAGTAGTATGGTACAAGGGGATATCTACGAGCAGTACTTC. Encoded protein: CASSMVQGDIYEQYF.

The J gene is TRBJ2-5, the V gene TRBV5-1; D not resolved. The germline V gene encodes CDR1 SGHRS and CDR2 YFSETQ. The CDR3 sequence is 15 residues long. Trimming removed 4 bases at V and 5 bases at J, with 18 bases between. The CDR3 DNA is TGCGCCAGCAGCCTCCAGACGGATTCGCTGGAGACCCAGTACTTC. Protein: CASSLQTDSLETQYF.

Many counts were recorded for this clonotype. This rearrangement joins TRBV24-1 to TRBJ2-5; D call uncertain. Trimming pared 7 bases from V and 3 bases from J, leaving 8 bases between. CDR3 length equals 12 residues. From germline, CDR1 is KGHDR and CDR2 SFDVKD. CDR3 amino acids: CATRGIEETQYF. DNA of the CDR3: TGTGCCACCAGAGGAATTGAAGAGACCCAGTACTTC.

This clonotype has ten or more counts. Here the CDR3 reads CASRGTGGVGGELFF. CDR3 nucleotide sequence: TGTGCCAGCAGGGGGACAGGGGGCGTCGGCGGGGAGCTGTTTTTT. V and J are TRBV28 and TRBJ2-2, with 12 bases fitting TRBD1. V shed 6 bases, J shed 7 bases, and the junction held 6 bases outside the gene matches. The germline V gene has CDR1 MDHEN and CDR2 SYDVKM. This CDR3 is built from 15 residues.

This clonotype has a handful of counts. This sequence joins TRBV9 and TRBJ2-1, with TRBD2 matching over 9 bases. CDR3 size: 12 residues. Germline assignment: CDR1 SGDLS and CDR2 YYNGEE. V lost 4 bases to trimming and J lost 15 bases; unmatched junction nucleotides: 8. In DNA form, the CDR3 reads TGTGCCAGCAGCCTCTATAGCGGGAGACCGTTCTTC. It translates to CASSLYSGRPFF.

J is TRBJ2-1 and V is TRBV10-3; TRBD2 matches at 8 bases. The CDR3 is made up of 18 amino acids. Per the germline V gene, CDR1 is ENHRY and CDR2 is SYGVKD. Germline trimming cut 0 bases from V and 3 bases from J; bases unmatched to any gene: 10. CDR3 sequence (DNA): TGTGCCATCAGTGAGTCCTCAGGTAGCGGGATCGACTACAATGAGCAGTTCTTC. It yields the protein CAISESSGSGIDYNEQFF.